These 27 T cell receptor beta chains share one sample of origin, sequenced in a study of T cell changes during pregnancy in multiple sclerosis. Profiling relied on immunoSEQ multiplex PCR, and the TCRdb table lists in-frame clones only, not all of them. The data show 30,000 to 45,000 clones, 92% seen once. Here the sequenced sample was CD8+ T cells from peripheral blood mononuclear cells, taken before pregnancy. The source is a female donor with multiple sclerosis, enrolled in a pregnancy study.

The chain uses TRBV7-3 and TRBJ2-3; 14 nucleotides line up with TRBD2. The CDR3 runs 20 residues. Germline-derived CDR1 and CDR2 are SGHTA and FQGTGA. The junction had 14 bases not matched to a gene; V was cut back by 5 bases and J by 1 base. The CDR3 is CASSPRLRTSGRRGTDTQYF. The CDR3 nucleotides are TGTGCCAGCAGCCCCAGGCTAAGGACTAGCGGGAGGAGGGGCACAGATACGCAGTATTTT.

V gene TRBV18 combines with J gene TRBJ2-7, with 7 bases identical to TRBD1. J was trimmed by 4 bases and V by 3 bases; bases with no gene match: 0. Looked up from germline, CDR1 is KGHSH and CDR2 is LQKENI. CDR3 length: 12 residues. In DNA, the CDR3 is TGTGCCAGCTCACCGGACAGGTACGAGCAGTACTTC. Encoded protein: CASSPDRYEQYF.

V is TRBV7-9 and J is TRBJ1-4; perhaps TRBD1 as D (5 bases). Germline loops: CDR1 SEHNR, CDR2 FQNEAQ (reference sequence). The CDR3 is made up of 14 amino acids. The V and J ends lost 5 bases and 7 bases respectively, with 14 bases between them. CDR3 DNA sequence: TGTGCCAGCAGCATAAAGGTGGGGCGTGAAAAACTGTTTTTT. Protein: CASSIKVGREKLFF.

This clone has more than one count but fewer than ten. The rearrangement uses TRBV5-6 and TRBJ1-6, with 7 bases lining up with TRBD1. After removal of 6 bases from V and 6 bases from J, the junction contained 6 bases not matched to a gene. Germline lookup yields CDR1 SGHDT and CDR2 YYEEEE. This CDR3 is 14 amino acids long. The CDR3, as DNA: TGTGCCAGCACTCCGACAGGGAGTAATTCACCCCTCCACTTT. Translated: CASTPTGSNSPLHF.

The chain links TRBV6-5 to TRBJ2-7; TRBD1 matches at 9 bases. This CDR3 spans 14 amino acids. V lost 6 bases and J lost 2; bases outside the gene matches: 5. Germline V lookup: CDR1 MNHEY, CDR2 SVGAGI. The CDR3 region has the DNA TGTGCCAGCAGGCCGGGACAGGGCCCCTACGAGCAGTACTTC. This translates into CASRPGQGPYEQYF.

The V call is TRBV2, the J call TRBJ1-1; TRBD1 aligns across 8 bases. V shed 6 bases and J 0 bases; nucleotides not matched to a gene: 9. Germline V gene lookup returns CDR1 SNHLY and CDR2 FYNNEI. The CDR3 length is 16 residues. The CDR3 DNA is TGTGCCAGCAGAAAAGACAGGGGCAATTTGAACACTGAAGCTTTCTTT. Encoded protein: CASRKDRGNLNTEAFF.

This clone showed up just a few times. This chain uses TRBV7-9 with TRBJ1-1; D perhaps matches TRBD1 (6 bases). CDR1 and CDR2 (germline): SEHNR, FQNEAQ (reference sequence). With 5 bases removed from V and 2 bases from J, the gap between germline ends came to 18 bases. CDR3 length: 16 amino acids. The CDR3 protein is CASSLSTTGSNTEAFF. CDR3 sequence (DNA): TGTGCCAGCAGCCTCAGTACGACAGGATCCAACACTGAAGCTTTCTTT.

V usage is TRBV7-2 and J usage is TRBJ2-7, with a weak D call TRBD2 (5 bases). Deletions cut 10 bases from V and 7 bases from J, with 20 bases between. The germline V gene has CDR1 SGHTA and CDR2 FQGNSA. This CDR3 contains 13 residues. CDR3 loop: CAIAYLGVGEQYF. The CDR3 DNA reads TGTGCCATCGCTTATTTGGGAGTGGGGGAGCAGTACTTC.

This clone was counted a few times. The chain is built from TRBV9 and TRBJ1-1; a possible D gene is TRBD1 (5 bases). V dropped 4 bases and J dropped 1 base, with 11 bases sitting between them. This CDR3 contains 14 residues. The germline V gene encodes CDR1 SGDLS and CDR2 YYNGEE. The CDR3 protein is CASSPGQPNTEAFF. DNA for the CDR3: TGTGCCAGCAGCCCCGGACAACCGAACACTGAAGCTTTCTTT. The variable domain in full, completed from reference TRBV9 and TRBJ1-1, reads DSGVTQTPKHLITATGQRVTLRCSPRSGDLSVYWYQQSLDQGLQFLIQYYNGEERAKGNILERFSAQQFPDLHSELNLSSLELGDSALYFCASSPGQPNTEAFFGQGTRLTVV.

This chain links TRBV25-1 with TRBJ1-2, with 7 bases that match TRBD1. Germline lookup yields CDR1 MGHDK and CDR2 SYGVNS. V shed 4 bases and J 7 bases; nucleotides not matched to a gene: 12. This CDR3 region has 15 residues. CDR3 DNA sequence: TGTGCCAGCAGTGGAGTAACACCACAGGGGTTTGGCTACACCTTC. Amino acid sequence: CASSGVTPQGFGYTF.

The chain combines TRBV25-1 with TRBJ1-2; D is uncertain. Per germline, CDR1 MGHDK and CDR2 SYGVNS. The CDR3 spans 12 residues. The germline V and J ends were trimmed by 6 bases and 2 bases, with 7 bases remaining between them. The CDR3 DNA reads TGTGCCAGCAGGAGAGGGAACTATGGCTACACCTTC. Its protein is CASRRGNYGYTF.

This clone was observed once. This chain links TRBV6-4 with TRBJ2-1; 7 nucleotides line up with TRBD1. Germline values: CDR1 MRHNA, CDR2 SNTAGT. The CDR3 extends over 18 amino acids. Trimming removed 3 bases from V and 5 bases from J; junction bases left unmatched: 16. CDR3 amino acids: CASSEVQQQGQINNEQFF. CDR3 DNA: TGTGCCAGCAGTGAAGTACAACAACAGGGACAGATCAACAATGAGCAGTTCTTC.

This chain connects TRBV9 to TRBJ2-2, with 10 bases identical to TRBD2. The V and J ends lost 1 base and 0 bases, in that order; junction bases with no gene match: 9. Germline V gene data show CDR1 as SGDLS and CDR2 as YYNGEE. This CDR3 has 19 residues. CDR3 sequence reads: CASSVTSGLAAPNTGELFF. CDR3 sequence (DNA): TGTGCCAGCAGCGTAACTTCCGGACTAGCGGCCCCGAACACCGGGGAGCTGTTTTTT.

The chain uses TRBV25-1 and TRBJ2-2, with D unclear. Germline loops: CDR1 MGHDK, CDR2 SYGVNS. Trimming removed 9 bases from V and 3 bases from J, with 8 bases in between. This CDR3 region has 12 residues. CDR3 loop: CASREHTGELFF. The CDR3 nucleotides read TGTGCCAGTAGAGAGCACACCGGGGAGCTGTTTTTT.

This rearrangement joins TRBV5-1 to TRBJ2-7; tentatively, D is TRBD2 (6 bases). In germline, CDR1 is SGHRS, CDR2 YFSETQ. The CDR3 covers 13 residues. V was cut by 4 bases and J by 3 bases, with 11 bases left in between. The CDR3 spells CASSGGDYYEQYF. The CDR3 region has the DNA TGCGCCAGCAGCGGCGGGGATTACTACGAGCAGTACTTC.

This clone was seen once. This chain uses TRBV19 with TRBJ1-4; TRBD1 aligns across 8 bases. The length of the CDR3 is 16 residues. CDR1 is LNHDA and CDR2 is SQIVND in the germline V gene (reference sequence). The V gene end was trimmed by 5 bases and the J gene end by 1 base; junction bases not matched to a gene: 6. The CDR3, as DNA: TGTGCCAGTAGTGCCGACAGGGGCGGAACTAATGAAAAACTGTTTTTT. It yields the protein CASSADRGGTNEKLFF.

V gene TRBV25-1 combines with J gene TRBJ1-4, with TRBD1 matching 8 bases. V was pared by 4 bases and J by 7 bases, with 11 bases of the junction left unmatched. The CDR3 length is 16 residues. Germline CDR1 is MGHDK and CDR2 is SYGVNS. The CDR3 loop reads CASSAPNRDRSEKLFF. DNA for the CDR3: TGTGCCAGCAGTGCACCTAACCGGGACAGGAGTGAAAAACTGTTTTTT.

The chain carries TRBV27 and TRBJ2-3; possibly TRBD2 for D (5 bases). Trimming took off 2 bases at V and 0 bases at J, with 9 bases between the two ends. Germline V CDR1 and CDR2: MNHEY, SMNVEV (reference sequence). CDR3 length equals 15 residues. CDR3 nucleotides: TGTGCCAGCAGTTTACGGCGGGCTAGCACAGATACGCAGTATTTT. The encoded protein is CASSLRRASTDTQYF.

J is TRBJ2-2 and V is TRBV9; no clear D. The germline V gene encodes CDR1 SGDLS and CDR2 YYNGEE. V gave up 4 bases and J gave up 6 bases, with 7 bases separating them. The CDR3 has 12 amino acids. The CDR3 protein is CASSPSPGELFF. For the CDR3, the DNA is TGTGCCAGCAGCCCCTCCCCCGGGGAGCTGTTTTTT.

This clone was observed a single time. The J gene is TRBJ2-3, the V gene TRBV10-3; 9 bases fit TRBD2. From germline, CDR1 is ENHRY and CDR2 SYGVKD. With 5 bases clipped from V and 4 bases from J, the junction kept 13 bases outside the gene matches. The CDR3 is 17 residues long. Written as DNA, the CDR3 is TGTGCCATCAGTCCCGCTGAGGGTGCGGGAGGGTCAGATACGCAGTATTTT. This encodes CAISPAEGAGGSDTQYF.

The chain combines TRBV30 with TRBJ1-2, with D unclear. The V end was cut by 5 bases, the J end by 5 bases, with 15 bases between. The CDR3 runs 13 residues. Germline CDR1 GTSNPN, CDR2 SVGIG (reference sequence). DNA of the CDR3: TGTGCCTGGGACATTAGGTCCCGATATGGCTACACCTTC. Protein product: CAWDIRSRYGYTF.

The chain has TRBV7-6 and TRBJ2-7; 11 bases align to TRBD2. Germline CDR1 and CDR2: SGHVS and FNYEAQ. The V segment lost 6 bases and the J segment 0 bases; nucleotides outside the gene matches: 10. There are 17 residues in the CDR3. CDR3 loop: CASSSGGLAASSYEQYF. For the CDR3, the DNA is TGTGCCAGCAGTTCAGGGGGACTAGCGGCGAGCTCCTACGAGCAGTACTTC.

The V gene is TRBV27, the J gene TRBJ2-1, with 9 bases lining up with TRBD2. With 4 bases clipped from V and 6 bases from J, the junction kept 7 bases outside the gene matches. The germline V gene has CDR1 MNHEY and CDR2 SMNVEV (reference sequence). This CDR3 has 15 amino acids. The CDR3 is CASSSLRGGLNEQFF. The CDR3 DNA follows: TGTGCCAGCAGTTCCCTGCGGGGGGGCCTCAATGAGCAGTTCTTC.

The rearrangement joins TRBV27 to TRBJ2-1; 7 bases fit TRBD2. This CDR3 has 15 residues. The junction had 11 bases not matched to a gene; V was cut back by 2 bases and J by 10 bases. Looked up from germline, CDR1 is MNHEY and CDR2 is SMNVEV (reference sequence). The chain's CDR3 is CASSLTTSSWGEQFF. The DNA of the CDR3 is TGTGCCAGCAGTTTAACGACTAGCTCATGGGGGGAGCAGTTCTTC.

J is TRBJ1-4 and V is TRBV19; D remains ambiguous. The CDR3 has 12 amino acids. CDR1 LNHDA and CDR2 SQIVND come from the germline V gene (reference sequence). V lost 7 bases to trimming and J lost 8 bases, with 11 bases between them. The CDR3 spells CASTRLKEKLFF. In DNA, the CDR3 is TGTGCCAGTACCAGGCTGAAGGAAAAACTGTTTTTT.

The gene calls are TRBV5-5 and TRBJ1-5; 7 bases align to TRBD1. This CDR3 comprises 16 residues. Germline lookup yields CDR1 SGHKS and CDR2 YYEKEE (reference sequence). Unmatched junction bases numbered 8, after V lost 0 bases and J lost 5 bases. The chain's CDR3 is CASSLVGGGYDQPQHF. The CDR3 DNA sequence: TGTGCCAGCAGCTTGGTAGGAGGGGGCTACGATCAGCCCCAGCATTTT.

The count of this clone is one. The rearrangement joins TRBV19 to TRBJ2-3, with D unclear. Trimming pared 0 bases from V and 2 bases from J, leaving 9 bases between. Germline loops: CDR1 LNHDA, CDR2 SQIVND (reference sequence). The CDR3 runs 15 residues. DNA of the CDR3: TGTGCCAGTAGTATAGATCTAAGTTTCACAGATACGCAGTATTTT. It yields the protein CASSIDLSFTDTQYF.